This TCR beta chain was sequenced during a study of T-cell reconstitution after alpha-beta-depleted transplantation in children. Preparing the TCRbeta library involved the use of unique molecular identifiers. TCRdb analysed the PCR reads with MiXCR anew, one entry per CDR3 protein. This sample yields fewer than 400,000 distinct CDR3 sequences, of which 20% are seen a single time; over 3.5% belongs to the top ten. This CDR3 region has 16 residues. Trimming pared 8 bases from V and 1 base from J, leaving 23 bases between. CDR1 is SQVTM and CDR2 is ANQGSEA in the germline V gene. The sequence was obtained from a human donor who donated a stem cell graft to a child with acute myeloid leukemia. The chain has TRBV29-1 and TRBJ1-1; D is perhaps TRBD1 (5 bases). Material: PBMCs from the stem cell graft donor, obtained from the stem cell graft. The CDR3 DNA sequence: TGCAGCATATCATCCGGACGACAGACCCGGAACACTGAAGCTTTCTTT. Protein sequence: CSISSGRQTRNTEAFF.